The 28 T cell receptor beta chains listed next were all sequenced from one sample in a study of blood T cell repertoires in COVID-19. Sequencing was performed with immunoSEQ multiplex PCR; in TCRdb, only in-frame clones are kept and a portion is missing. The sample holds about 330,000 clones, approximately 88% seen once. The sample was PBMCs or T cells enriched from blood (not recorded which). The receptor source for this set is a man under 40 who had recovered from COVID-19.

The chain has TRBV3-1 (or the pseudogene TRBV3-2) and TRBJ2-7; the D is unclear. From germline, CDR1 is LGHDT and CDR2 YNNKEL (reference sequence). The CDR3 consists of 13 residues. Between the trimmed V and J ends, which lost 0 bases and 2 bases, there was a span of 5 bases. CDR3 in DNA: TGTGCCAGCAGCCAAGACAACACCTACGAGCAGTACTTC. Protein product: CASSQDNTYEQYF.

The rearrangement joins TRBV7-9 to TRBJ1-2; D gene uncertain. V was shortened by 1 base and J by 4 bases, with 7 bases between the two germline ends. CDR3 size: 13 residues. CDR1 is SEHNR, CDR2 FQNEAQ, per germline (reference sequence). DNA of the CDR3: TGTGCCAGCAGCTTAGAAGCCGGCTATGGCTACACCTTC. Translated, it gives CASSLEAGYGYTF.

V gene TRBV7-9 combines with J gene TRBJ2-1; D perhaps matches TRBD2 (5 bases). The CDR3 consists of 14 residues. From germline, CDR1 is SEHNR and CDR2 FQNEAQ (reference sequence). The V gene lost 5 bases and the J gene lost 8 bases, with 16 bases spanning the gap. CDR3 residues: CASSPDLEVDEQFF. The CDR3 DNA reads as TGTGCCAGCAGCCCTGATTTGGAGGTCGATGAGCAGTTCTTC.

The rearrangement links TRBV28 to TRBJ2-1; 10 positions match TRBD2. This CDR3 spans 16 amino acids. The ends lost 5 bases at V and 4 bases at J; junction bases unmatched: 8. Germline CDR1 reads MDHEN; CDR2 reads SYDVKM. CDR3 sequence reads: CASSTRERGGYNEQFF. The CDR3 DNA reads TGTGCCAGCAGTACTCGGGAGCGGGGGGGGTACAATGAGCAGTTCTTC. The entire variable domain, with the rest obtained from reference TRBV28 and TRBJ2-1, is as follows: DVKVTQSSRYLVKRTGEKVFLECVQDMDHENMFWYRQDPGLGLRLIYFSYDVKMKEKGDIPEGYSVSREKKERFSLILESASTNQTSMYLCASSTRERGGYNEQFFGPGTRLTVL.

The chain couples TRBV27 to TRBJ2-2; D not resolved. Per the germline V gene, CDR1 is MNHEY and CDR2 is SMNVEV (reference sequence). CDR3 length: 14 residues. Deletions cut 4 bases from V and 1 base from J, with 7 bases between. DNA for the CDR3: TGTGCCAGCAGTTGGCAGTTGAACACCGGGGAGCTGTTTTTT. Translating gives CASSWQLNTGELFF.

V gene TRBV19 combines with J gene TRBJ2-4; D might be TRBD2 (5 bases). Per germline, CDR1 LNHDA and CDR2 SQIVND (reference sequence). V lost 7 bases and J lost 1, with 14 bases in between. CDR3 length: 15 amino acids. CDR3 sequence reads: CASTREEGAKNIQYF. As DNA, the CDR3 is TGTGCCAGTACGAGGGAAGAAGGGGCCAAAAACATTCAGTACTTC.

This rearrangement joins TRBV24-1 to TRBJ2-3; 11 bases are shared with TRBD2. With 2 bases clipped from V and 2 bases from J, the junction kept 20 bases outside the gene matches. The V gene's germline CDR1 is KGHDR and CDR2 SFDVKD. The CDR3 runs 22 residues. The chain's CDR3 is CATSDSDFASGGPATFTDTQYF. In DNA form, the CDR3 reads TGTGCCACCAGTGATTCTGACTTCGCTAGCGGGGGGCCCGCCACCTTCACAGATACGCAGTATTTT.

CDR3 DNA: TGTGCCTGGAGCACAGGGGCTGGAAACACCATATATTTT. It translates to CAWSTGAGNTIYF. The rearrangement uses TRBV30 and TRBJ1-3; 7 bases match TRBD1. The CDR3 runs to 13 residues. Germline V lookup: CDR1 GTSNPN, CDR2 SVGIG (reference sequence). V trimming: 3 bases; J trimming: 2 bases; junction bases outside the gene matches: 1.

The chain links TRBV25-1 to TRBJ1-2, with 7 bases aligning to TRBD1. Trimming at V came to 4 bases and at J to 8 bases, leaving 16 bases not matched to a gene. Germline CDR1 is MGHDK and CDR2 is SYGVNS. The CDR3 extends over 16 amino acids. In nucleotides, the CDR3 is TGTGCCAGCAGTGGAACAGGGGTATCCAGGGTAAAGGGCTACACCTTC. Translation: CASSGTGVSRVKGYTF.

The V and J genes are TRBV30 and TRBJ1-4; D remains unclear. V lost 3 bases and J 7 bases, leaving 15 bases between the germline ends. The CDR3 is 14 residues long. Germline lookup yields CDR1 GTSNPN and CDR2 SVGIG (reference sequence). Here the CDR3 DNA reads TGTGCCTGGAGAGCACCGGGAATTATTGAAAAACTGTTTTTT. Protein product: CAWRAPGIIEKLFF.

The chain carries TRBV11-3 and TRBJ2-1, with no clear D. The CDR3 is 14 amino acids. CDR1 is SGHNT and CDR2 is YENEEA in the germline V gene. The V end was cut by 4 bases, the J end by 2 bases, with 9 bases between. CDR3 amino acids: CASSSHAAYNEQFF. The CDR3 nucleotides read TGTGCCAGCAGCTCACACGCCGCCTACAATGAGCAGTTCTTC. Variable domain in full (rest from reference TRBV11-3 and TRBJ2-1): EAGVVQSPRYKIIEKKQPVAFWCNPISGHNTLYWYLQNLGQGPELLIRYENEEAVDDSQLPKDRFSAERLKGVDSTLKIQPAELGDSAVYLCASSSHAAYNEQFFGPGTRLTVL.

The chain uses TRBV12-1 and TRBJ2-3; TRBD2, the table's D call, was not compared with the DNA. TRBV12-1 is a pseudogene locus. The CDR3 sequence is 19 residues long. This CDR3 reads CASSFARLAGGAGTDTQYF. DNA of the CDR3: TGTGCCAGCAGCTTTGCTCGGCTAGCGGGGGGAGCCGGCACAGATACGCAGTATTTT.

This chain links TRBV5-4 with TRBJ1-1; D unresolved. Germline V lookup: CDR1 SGHNT, CDR2 YYREEE (reference sequence). The CDR3 covers 13 residues. V lost 1 base and J 4 bases, leaving 8 bases between the germline ends. This CDR3 reads CASSLMRGTEAFF. The CDR3, as DNA: TGTGCCAGCAGCTTGATGCGGGGCACTGAAGCTTTCTTT.

The chain carries TRBV9 and TRBJ2-1, with 12 bases that match TRBD2. CDR3 size: 15 residues. Unmatched junction bases numbered 4, after V lost 3 bases and J lost 6 bases. CDR1 is SGDLS and CDR2 is YYNGEE in the germline V gene. The CDR3 here is CASSGLAGGGNEQFF. Written as DNA, the CDR3 is TGTGCCAGCAGCGGTCTAGCGGGGGGGGGCAATGAGCAGTTCTTC.

The CDR3: CASSYPGTGSMNTEAFF. The DNA for the CDR3 is TGTGCCAGCAGTTATCCAGGCACGGGATCCATGAACACTGAAGCTTTCTTT. The rearrangement uses TRBV6-2 or TRBV6-3 and TRBJ1-1; the D is unclear. This CDR3 spans 17 amino acids. Trimming pared 3 bases from V and 0 bases from J, leaving 17 bases between. Germline V gives CDR1 MNHEY, CDR2 SVGEGT.

This clone has only one observation. This specimen includes other DNA sequences encoding the same CDR3. The chain uses TRBV28 and TRBJ1-2; 11 bases are a match to TRBD1. The V and J ends lost 2 bases and 5 bases, in that order; junction bases with no gene match: 1. Germline V lookup: CDR1 MDHEN, CDR2 SYDVKM. The CDR3 has 14 amino acids. The CDR3 sequence: CASSLGQGAYGYTF. The CDR3 DNA is TGTGCCAGCAGTTTAGGACAGGGGGCGTATGGCTACACCTTC.

V usage is TRBV7-8 and J usage is TRBJ1-6; D call uncertain. Germline V gene lookup returns CDR1 SGHVS and CDR2 FQNEAQ. Trimming shortened V by 3 bases and J by 7 bases, and 10 bases separated the two germline ends. CDR3 length: 14 residues. CDR3 nucleotide sequence: TGTGCCAGCAGCTTCACGGCGGCGAATTCACCCCTCCACTTT. The encoded protein is CASSFTAANSPLHF.

Here the CDR3 reads CASSQGPAETQYF. The CDR3 DNA follows: TGCGCCAGCAGCCAAGGTCCCGCGGAGACCCAGTACTTC. The chain couples TRBV4-1 to TRBJ2-5; D gene uncertain. The length of the CDR3 is 13 residues. Germline V gene sequence: CDR1 MGHRA, CDR2 YSYEKL. Trimming took off 1 base at V and 5 bases at J, with 8 bases between the two ends.

This chain connects TRBV9 to TRBJ2-3; no firm D call. Germline V gene lookup returns CDR1 SGDLS and CDR2 YYNGEE. The CDR3 runs to 17 residues. Trimming left V 4 bases short and J 0 bases short, with 18 bases between. Here the CDR3 reads CASSPPSRSASTDTQYF. The CDR3 DNA sequence: TGTGCCAGCAGCCCCCCGTCTCGGTCCGCTAGCACAGATACGCAGTATTTT.

This clone occurred once. The rearrangement uses TRBV5-1 and TRBJ1-4; tentative D call: TRBD1 (5 bases). Germline V CDR1 and CDR2: SGHRS, YFSETQ. With 1 base removed from V and 8 bases from J, the gap between germline ends came to 12 bases. There are 14 residues in the CDR3. The CDR3: CASSLSGGDEKLFF. The CDR3 DNA is TGCGCCAGCAGCTTGTCGGGGGGTGACGAAAAACTGTTTTTT.

In its sample, this clone was seen once. The DNA of the CDR3 is TGTGCCAGCAGTTTAGAAGGATCTCAGGGGACCATATATTTT. Protein: CASSLEGSQGTIYF. The chain links TRBV27 to TRBJ1-3, with TRBD1 as a possible D gene (6 bases). Trimming pared 2 bases from V and 10 bases from J, leaving 15 bases between. Germline CDR1 MNHEY, CDR2 SMNVEV (reference sequence). This CDR3 spans 14 amino acids.

This clone was observed once. This sequence joins TRBV28 and TRBJ2-7; 7 bases match TRBD1. The CDR3 spans 13 residues. CDR1 and CDR2 (germline): MDHEN, SYDVKM. J was trimmed by 6 bases and V by 4 bases; bases with no gene match: 6. The CDR3 DNA reads as TGTGCCAGCAGTTCTATGACAGGGTCCGAGCAGTACTTC. Its translation: CASSSMTGSEQYF.

The rearrangement uses TRBV10-1 and TRBJ2-1; a possible D gene is TRBD1 (6 bases). CDR1 WNHNN and CDR2 SYGVQD come from the germline V gene (reference sequence). The ends were cut back, 7 bases at V and 4 bases at J, with 11 bases in the middle. The CDR3 loop spans 13 amino acids. The CDR3 DNA is TGCGCCAGCAAGCACAGGGAGTACAATGAGCAGTTCTTC. This translates into CASKHREYNEQFF.

The sample holds one count of this clone. Here the CDR3 DNA reads TGTGCCAGCCGACACAGGGGTCAAGAAGGACCCCTCCACTTT. It encodes CASRHRGQEGPLHF. The chain links TRBV3-1 (or the pseudogene TRBV3-2) to TRBJ1-6; TRBD1 aligns across 7 bases. The V gene's germline CDR1 is LGHDT and CDR2 YNNKEL (reference sequence). The CDR3 has 14 residues. V was clipped by 8 bases and J by 12 bases; unmatched bases: 13.

This sequence joins TRBV13 and TRBJ2-7; D is perhaps TRBD1 (6 bases). Germline values: CDR1 PRHDT, CDR2 FYEKMQ (reference sequence). V shed 1 base and J shed 6 bases, with 25 bases lying between them. This CDR3 is 18 amino acids long. The CDR3 region is CASSLVGTTDSRGSEQYF. For the CDR3, the DNA is TGTGCCAGCAGCTTAGTAGGGACAACGGATTCTAGGGGCTCCGAGCAGTACTTC.

This clone showed up just a few times. This sample includes further DNA sequences coding for the same CDR3. The V gene is TRBV3-1 (or the pseudogene TRBV3-2), the J gene TRBJ2-7; maybe TRBD2 (5 bases). CDR1 is LGHDT and CDR2 is YNNKEL in the germline V gene (reference sequence). The CDR3 covers 11 residues. With 4 bases removed from V and 7 bases from J, the gap between germline ends came to 8 bases. The CDR3 DNA sequence: TGTGCCAGCAGCCTACGAGGGGAGCAGTACTTC. Translated, it gives CASSLRGEQYF.

Worth noting for this clone: The junction departs from the called germline gene at one end, perhaps through a read error. This rearrangement joins TRBV5-6 to TRBJ2-1; D is perhaps TRBD2 (6 bases). Germline V gene sequence: CDR1 SGHDT, CDR2 YYEEEE. CDR3 length equals 13 residues. The CDR3 bases are TGTGCCAGCAGTTTGGGGACTCTCAATGAGCAGTTCTTC. It translates to CASSLGTLNEQFF.

The rearrangement uses TRBV5-1 and TRBJ2-1, with TRBD1 matching 8 bases. The CDR3 has 14 amino acids. J lost 5 bases, V lost 5 bases, and 6 bases had no gene match. Germline V gives CDR1 SGHRS, CDR2 YFSETQ. CDR3 residues: CASRVTGADNEQFF. In nucleotides, the CDR3 is TGCGCCAGCAGAGTGACAGGGGCGGACAATGAGCAGTTCTTC.